This note documents a single TCR beta chain sequence. The sample belongs to a study of blood T cell repertoires in COVID-19. Per the study methods: Estimation of nucleated cell counts relied on the amplification of reference gene primers. Profiling relied on immunoSEQ multiplex PCR, and the TCRdb table lists in-frame clones only, not all of them. V and J calls and clone size are copied from that table; D and trimming were computed from the DNA. The data show hundreds of thousands of clones, about 90% seen once. V was shortened by 5 bases and J by 5 bases, with 16 bases between the two germline ends. The germline CDR1 and CDR2 sequences are SGHTA and FQGNSA. The CDR3 loop spans 14 amino acids.

The clonotype was recovered from a man between 18 and 35 years old with COVID-19, enrolled during active disease. Material: peripheral blood. V is TRBV7-2 and J is TRBJ2-7; maybe TRBD2 (5 bases). CDR3 residues: CASSLQIAGNEQYF. CDR3 nucleotides: TGTGCCAGCAGCCTTCAGATCGCGGGCAACGAGCAGTACTTC.